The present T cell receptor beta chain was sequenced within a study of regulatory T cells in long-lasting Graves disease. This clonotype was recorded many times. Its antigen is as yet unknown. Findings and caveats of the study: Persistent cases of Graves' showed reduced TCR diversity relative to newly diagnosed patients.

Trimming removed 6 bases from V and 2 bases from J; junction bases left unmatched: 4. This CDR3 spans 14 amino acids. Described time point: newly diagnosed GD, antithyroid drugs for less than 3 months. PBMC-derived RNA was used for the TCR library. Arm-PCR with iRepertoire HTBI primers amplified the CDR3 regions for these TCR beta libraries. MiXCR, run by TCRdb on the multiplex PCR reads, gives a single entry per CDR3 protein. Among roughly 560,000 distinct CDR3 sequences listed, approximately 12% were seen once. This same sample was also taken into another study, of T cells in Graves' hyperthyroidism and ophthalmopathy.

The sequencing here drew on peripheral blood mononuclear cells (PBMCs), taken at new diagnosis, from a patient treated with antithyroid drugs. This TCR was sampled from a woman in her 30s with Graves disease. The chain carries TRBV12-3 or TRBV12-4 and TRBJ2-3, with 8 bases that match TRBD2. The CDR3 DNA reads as TGTGCCAGCAGACTAGCGGAAACCACAGATACGCAGTATTTT. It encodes CASRLAETTDTQYF.